Listed here are 9 T cell receptor beta chains from one sample, sequenced in a study of blood T cell repertoires in COVID-19 (dated by TCRdb to the early 2020s). The library was made by the immunoSEQ multiplex PCR assay. The table was pulled from immuneACCESS by TCRdb, which kept in-frame rearrangements only. Such tables lose some clones; where checked, under half of the loss comes from unresolved V genes, and the rest has no known cause. The sample table holds 180,000 or so clones, of which about 83% were seen once. Around 6% of the sample rests with the top ten. Sequences were obtained from PBMCs or T cells enriched from blood (not recorded which). The receptors shown here come from a man aged 35-49 years with acute COVID-19.

This chain joins TRBV19 and TRBJ1-1; maybe TRBD1 (5 bases). Trimming pared 1 base from V and 4 bases from J, leaving 22 bases between. The CDR3 has 18 residues. Germline V CDR1 and CDR2: LNHDA, SQIVND (reference sequence). The CDR3: CASSIVVLIRGRITEAFF. The CDR3 DNA follows: TGTGCCAGTAGTATAGTAGTTTTGATTAGGGGTCGTATCACTGAAGCTTTCTTT.

In this sample, this clone turned up a few times. This sequence joins TRBV27 and TRBJ1-1, with D perhaps TRBD1 (5 bases). The germline gives CDR1 MNHEY, CDR2 SMNVEV (reference sequence). V was pared by 8 bases and J by 5 bases, with 9 bases between. The CDR3 extends over 11 amino acids. The DNA for the CDR3 is TGTGCCAGCCAAGCAGGGACTGAAGCTTTCTTT. Translating gives CASQAGTEAFF.

This chain joins TRBV24-1 and TRBJ1-5; the D gene is possibly TRBD1 (5 bases). V was trimmed by 5 bases and J by 3 bases, leaving 10 bases between them. CDR3 length: 14 residues. The germline V gene has CDR1 KGHDR and CDR2 SFDVKD. The CDR3 DNA reads as TGTGCCACCAGTGCATCAGGGTACAATCAGCCCCAGCATTTT. Translated, it gives CATSASGYNQPQHF.

The CDR3 reads CASRAAEGGGELFF. DNA for the CDR3: TGTGCCAGCAGAGCGGCGGAGGGAGGCGGGGAGCTGTTTTTT. V usage is TRBV6-5 and J usage is TRBJ2-2; maybe TRBD2 (6 bases). This CDR3 contains 14 residues. V dropped 6 bases and J dropped 7 bases, with 15 bases sitting between them. CDR1 and CDR2 from the germline V gene are MNHEY and SVGAGI.

This sequence joins TRBV11-2 and TRBJ2-7; 7 nucleotides align to TRBD2. CDR1 and CDR2 (germline): SGHAT, FQNNGV. The CDR3 is 14 amino acids. The junction had 9 bases not matched to a gene; V was cut back by 7 bases and J by 3 bases. The CDR3 spells CASNRGPGGYEQYF. CDR3 nucleotides: TGTGCCAGCAACCGCGGACCGGGGGGCTACGAGCAGTACTTC.

V gene TRBV29-1 combines with J gene TRBJ2-7; TRBD1 aligns across 8 bases. The V gene's germline CDR1 is SQVTM and CDR2 ANQGSEA. CDR3 size: 13 residues. The junction had 12 bases not matched to a gene; V was cut back by 7 bases and J by 7 bases. CDR3 sequence (DNA): TGCAGCGCCACCGGGACAGGAAAAGGGGAGCAGTACTTC. Residues: CSATGTGKGEQYF.

The chain joins TRBV9 to TRBJ2-5; 9 nucleotides line up with TRBD2. CDR3 length: 16 amino acids. The trim removed 3 bases at V and 5 bases at J, leaving 11 bases unmatched. Germline V lookup: CDR1 SGDLS, CDR2 YYNGEE. The CDR3 nucleotides are TGTGCCAGCAGCGCCCGATTGTTAAGCGGGGGGGAGACCCAGTACTTC. Its protein is CASSARLLSGGETQYF.

The V call is TRBV28, the J call TRBJ2-4; D is perhaps TRBD1 (5 bases). Germline V gene data show CDR1 as MDHEN and CDR2 as SYDVKM. CDR3 length: 14 amino acids. The V and J ends lost 7 bases and 6 bases respectively, with 16 bases between them. Here the CDR3 DNA reads TGTGCCAGCACTATGGGGCGGAGCTCAAACATTCAGTACTTC. Protein product: CASTMGRSSNIQYF. The full variable domain, with the rest looked up from reference TRBV28 and TRBJ2-4, is DVKVTQSSRYLVKRTGEKVFLECVQDMDHENMFWYRQDPGLGLRLIYFSYDVKMKEKGDIPEGYSVSREKKERFSLILESASTNQTSMYLCASTMGRSSNIQYFGAGTRLSVL.

The chain uses TRBV11-2 and TRBJ1-3, with 8 bases matching TRBD1. Trimming removed 4 bases from V and 4 bases from J; junction bases left unmatched: 3. The CDR3 is made up of 14 amino acids. Germline lookup yields CDR1 SGHAT and CDR2 FQNNGV. As DNA, the CDR3 is TGTGCCAGCAGCTCATGGACAGGGGGAAACACCATATATTTT. Its translation: CASSSWTGGNTIYF.